This is a list of T cell receptor beta chains from one sample in a study of T cell changes during pregnancy in multiple sclerosis. Sequenced by immunoSEQ multiplex PCR; TCRdb stores in-frame clones only, minus some. The sample contains some 38,000 clones, more than 90% of which appear only once. The sample in question was CD8+ T cells from peripheral blood mononuclear cells, obtained after pregnancy. Source of these receptors: a female donor with multiple sclerosis, enrolled in a pregnancy study. Each CDR3 is given with its conserved first and last residue. The D gene is left open where the match is weak. A row's size may be missing; if present it is once, few, many or a size class.

>TRBD1|once|TRBJ2-7|TRBV27
TGTGCCAGCAGTTTAGCCGGGACAGACTACGAGCAGTACTTC
CASSLAGTDYEQYF
>NA|NA|TRBJ1-3|TRBV25-1
TGTGCCAGCAGCCACAGGAGCTCTGGAAACACCATATATTTT
CASSHRSSGNTIYF
>TRBD1|NA|TRBJ1-1|TRBV6-1
TGTGCCAGCAGTGTCATCTCCACAGGGGCCAACGAAGCTTTCTTT
CASSVISTGANEAFF
>NA|NA|TRBJ2-5|TRBV4-1
TGCGCCAGCAGTAATCTCGGGGGAGGTGAGACCCAGTACTTC
CASSNLGGGETQYF
>TRBD2|NA|TRBJ2-1|TRBV7-9
TGTGCCAGCAGCAGAAAAGGACTAGCGGGAGCTGAGCAGTTCTTC
CASSRKGLAGAEQFF
>NA|NA|TRBJ1-1|TRBV6-5
TGTGCCAGCAGAGTAGGCGAGGGCACTGAAGCTTTCTTT
CASRVGEGTEAFF
>NA|NA|TRBJ1-6|TRBV9
TGTGCCAGCAGCCCCAGTTCTGCCTATAATTCACCCCTCCACTTT
CASSPSSAYNSPLHF
>NA|NA|TRBJ1-1|TRBV5-1
TGCGCCAGCAGCCCAAAGCAACAGGGTCGTGCTGAAGCTTTCTTT
CASSPKQQGRAEAFF
>NA|NA|TRBJ1-1|TRBV27
TGTGCCAGCAGTTTATCACGGGGAACCACTGAAGCTTTCTTT
CASSLSRGTTEAFF
>TRBD2|NA|TRBJ2-7|TRBV27
TGTGCCAGCAGAAGCGGGAGTCGTTACGAGCAGTACTTC
CASRSGSRYEQYF
>TRBD1|NA|TRBJ2-7|TRBV5-8
TGTGCCAGCAGCCGGGACAGGGCCGGGAGTGAGCAGTACTTC
CASSRDRAGSEQYF
>TRBD2|NA|TRBJ2-7|TRBV28
TGTGCCAGCAGAAATTACCTAGCGGGACCAACCTACGAGCAGTACTTC
CASRNYLAGPTYEQYF
>NA|NA|TRBJ2-1|TRBV7-9
TGTGCCAGCAGCTTAGTGGCGGGGGCCCATGAGCAGTTCTTC
CASSLVAGAHEQFF
>TRBD1|NA|TRBJ2-1|TRBV5-1
TGCGCCAGCAGCTCCCCCTCGACAGGGACCGCCTACAATGAGCAGTTCTTC
CASSSPSTGTAYNEQFF